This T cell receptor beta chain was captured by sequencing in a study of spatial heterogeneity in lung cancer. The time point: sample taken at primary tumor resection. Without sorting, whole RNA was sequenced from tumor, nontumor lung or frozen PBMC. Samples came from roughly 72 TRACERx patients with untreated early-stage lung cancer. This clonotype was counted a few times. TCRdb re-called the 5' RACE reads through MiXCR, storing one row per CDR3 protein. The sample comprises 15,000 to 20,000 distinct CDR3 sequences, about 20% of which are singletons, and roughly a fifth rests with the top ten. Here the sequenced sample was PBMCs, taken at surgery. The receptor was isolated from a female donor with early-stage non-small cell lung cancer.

CDR3 in amino acids: CATTGTGAYEQYF. Written as DNA, the CDR3 is TGTGCCACAACCGGGACAGGGGCCTACGAGCAGTACTTC. The chain joins TRBV10-3 to TRBJ2-7; TRBD1 aligns across 10 bases. The J segment lost 2 bases and the V segment lost 10 bases, leaving 5 bases of the junction unmatched. This CDR3 comprises 13 residues. Per the germline V gene, CDR1 is ENHRY and CDR2 is SYGVKD.